This is a list of T cell receptor beta chains from one sample in a study of breast tumors, draining lymph nodes, adjacent tissues. Using its own MiXCR run on the multiplex PCR reads, TCRdb lists one record per CDR3 protein. The sample contains some 140,000 distinct CDR3 sequences, 20% to 25% of which appear only once. Material for sequencing was axillary lymph node tissue. These receptors were taken from a female donor with breast cancer. Some clones in this sample may be carry-over from other donors' samples. Both conserved end residues are part of each CDR3. A D gene is named only where the DNA matches it firmly. Not every row has a clone size; where given, it reads once, few, many or a size class.

v_gene	d_gene	j_gene	abundance	CDR3nt	CDR3aa
TRBV11-2	NA	TRBJ2-2	many	TGTGCCAGCAGCCCCAGGGGGGCGGGAGTCACCGGGGAGCTGTTTTTT	CASSPRGAGVTGELFF
TRBV20-1	NA	TRBJ2-1	many	TGCAGTGCTAGTAAACCATGGACCGACAATGAGCAGTTCTTC	CSASKPWTDNEQFF
TRBV7-8	TRBD1	TRBJ1-1	NA	TGTGCCAGCAGCCAACCGAGCGGACAGGGGAACACTGAAGCTTTCTTT	CASSQPSGQGNTEAFF
TRBV5-1	NA	TRBJ2-5	many	TGCGCCAGCAGCTTGGTTACTAGTAGCGAGACCCAGTACTTC	CASSLVTSSETQYF
TRBV7-2	NA	TRBJ2-2	many	TGTGCCAGCAGCTTGCCCCCGAGCGCCGCTTCCGGGGAGCTGTTTTTT	CASSLPPSAASGELFF
TRBV20-1	TRBD2	TRBJ2-3	NA	TGCAGTGCCCCCCCGGGGGGGCGGAGGGGTAGCACAGATACGCAGTATTTT	CSAPPGGRRGSTDTQYF
TRBV7-3	NA	TRBJ2-1	many	TGTGCCAGCAGCTCCGGACAAACAGAGCAGTTCTTC	CASSSGQTEQFF
TRBV20-1	NA	TRBJ2-5	many	TGCAGTGCCCGACCGGGACACCAGTACCAAGAGACCCAGTACTTC	CSARPGHQYQETQYF
TRBV5-1	TRBD2	TRBJ2-7	many	TGCGCCAGCAGCTTGTGGGCGACTAGCGGGAGTAAACCCTACGAGCAGTACTTC	CASSLWATSGSKPYEQYF
TRBV29-1	NA	TRBJ2-2	many	TGCAGCGTTGAAGTTTATGGGCAGGCCCTTAACACCGGGGAGCTGTTTTTT	CSVEVYGQALNTGELFF
TRBV15	NA	TRBJ2-3	many	TGTGCCACCAGCAGAGATCGGGGAGGTCAGACAGATACGCAGTATTTT	CATSRDRGGQTDTQYF
TRBV12-3/TRBV12-4	TRBD1	TRBJ1-2	many	TGTGCCAGCAGTTTGGAGGGGGCGGACTATGGCTACACCTTC	CASSLEGADYGYTF
TRBV27	NA	TRBJ2-1	many	TGTGCCAGCCGAAAACCTGGGGACTCCAATGAGCAGTTCTTC	CASRKPGDSNEQFF
TRBV4-2	NA	TRBJ2-7	many	TGTGCCAGCAGCCAAGATGCGACAGGGAGGTCCTACGAGCAGTACTTC	CASSQDATGRSYEQYF
TRBV5-4	TRBD1	TRBJ2-7	NA	TGTGCCAGCAGAAAGGACAGGGGCGACCCCTACGAGCAGTACTTC	CASRKDRGDPYEQYF
TRBV4-1	NA	TRBJ1-5	NA	TGCGCCAGCAGCCCCGACTCTAGCAATCAGCCCCAGCATTTT	CASSPDSSNQPQHF
TRBV5-1	NA	TRBJ2-3	many	TGCGCCAGCAGCTCTTTAACTGGGGGTACGCAGTATTTT	CASSSLTGGTQYF
TRBV6-1	TRBD2	TRBJ2-1	many	TGTGCCAGCCAGGGACTAGCGAGCAATGAGCAGTTCTTC	CASQGLASNEQFF
TRBV15	NA	TRBJ2-1	many	TGTGCCACCAGCAGAGACGGGGGACAGACGAATGAGCAGTTCTTC	CATSRDGGQTNEQFF
TRBV20-1	TRBD2	TRBJ2-3	many	TGCAGTGCTAGAGATCCCGGACTAGCCACAGATACGCAGTATTTT	CSARDPGLATDTQYF
TRBV7-2	TRBD2	TRBJ2-1	many	TGTGCCAGCAGCCGCCGGACTAGCGGGTACAATGAGCAGTTCTTC	CASSRRTSGYNEQFF
TRBV19	NA	TRBJ2-7	many	TGTGCCAGTAGTATATCCCGGGACGGCTACGAGCAGTACTTC	CASSISRDGYEQYF
TRBV18	NA	TRBJ2-5	few	TGTGCCAGCTCACCACCAGGAGGGGTAGAGACCCAGTACTTC	CASSPPGGVETQYF
TRBV20-1	NA	TRBJ2-7	NA	TGCAGTGCTAGGGGGGTCAGGGGCTACGAGCAGTACTTC	CSARGVRGYEQYF
TRBV12-3/TRBV12-4	NA	TRBJ2-7	many	TGTGCCAGCAGTTTAATGCACGGTGCCTACGAGCAGTACTTC	CASSLMHGAYEQYF
TRBV20-1	NA	TRBJ2-3	many	TGCAGTGCTAGAGCAGGGATGACAGATACGCAGTATTTT	CSARAGMTDTQYF
TRBV12-3/TRBV12-4	TRBD2	TRBJ2-7	many	TGTGCCAGCAGTTTAAGACGCCCGGGGGGGTCTCCATACGAGCAGTACTTC	CASSLRRPGGSPYEQYF
TRBV25-1	TRBD2	TRBJ2-3	many	TGTGCCAGCAGTGGGACTAGCGCGAACACAGATACGCAGTATTTT	CASSGTSANTDTQYF
TRBV6-6	NA	TRBJ2-7	many	TGTGCCAGCAGCTCGGACATCGTCTACGAGCAGTACTTC	CASSSDIVYEQYF